Listed below are T cell receptor beta chains from one sample, sequenced in a study of read filtering for tumor transcriptome and immune sequencing. Via MiXCR, TCRdb re-called the reads, giving one row per CDR3 protein. The sample records more than 100,000 distinct CDR3 sequences, less than 15% being singletons. The sample taken for sequencing was a population of CD138-negative cells sorted from bone marrow. These receptors came from a donor at least 40 years old with multiple myeloma. CDR3s include the opening cysteine and the closing phenylalanine or tryptophan. The D gene is left open where the match is weak. Size values are once, few and many counts, or a class for expanded clones, and some rows have none.

j_call v_call d_call clone_size cdr3_nt cdr3_aa
TRBJ1-5 TRBV5-5 . many TGTGCCAGCAGCTTGGGCACAGGGCAGCCCCAGCATTTT CASSLGTGQPQHF
TRBJ2-3 TRBV11-2 TRBD1 many TGTGCCAGCAGGGATAGATCCCGGACAGGGGAAGGGGCAGATACGCAGTATTTT CASRDRSRTGEGADTQYF
TRBJ2-7 TRBV20-1 . many TGCAGTGCCTCTAGCACTCACCGCACCGAGCAGTACTTC CSASSTHRTEQYF
TRBJ1-5 TRBV6-2/TRBV6-3 . many TGTGCCAGCAGTTACTGGGCGGCGTCTCAGCCCCAGCATTTT CASSYWAASQPQHF
TRBJ2-3 TRBV24-1 TRBD1 few TGTGCCACCAGTGACGCAGGGGGCAGAACAGATACGCAGTATTTT CATSDAGGRTDTQYF
TRBJ2-3 TRBV18 TRBD2 many TGTGCCAGCTCACCTCTGGGGACTAGCGGGGACACAGATACGCAGTATTTT CASSPLGTSGDTDTQYF
TRBJ2-2 TRBV29-1 TRBD2 many TGCAGCGTTAATAGCGGGAGCGGCACCGGGGAGCTGTTTTTT CSVNSGSGTGELFF
TRBJ1-5 TRBV15 . many TGTGCCACCAGCAGAGATGGGGTTGGCAATCAGCCCCAGCATTTT CATSRDGVGNQPQHF
TRBJ2-2 TRBV20-1 . many TGCAGTGCTACTCATATAGACACCGGGGAGCTGTTTTTT CSATHIDTGELFF
TRBJ2-7 TRBV5-1 . many TGCGCCAGCAGCTTGGCAGCCGGGACAATCCCATACGAGCAGTACTTC CASSLAAGTIPYEQYF
TRBJ2-1 TRBV24-1 TRBD2 many TGTGCCACCAGTCCTTCGACTAGCGGCCCCCAGGGAGAGCAGTTCTTC CATSPSTSGPQGEQFF
TRBJ2-1 TRBV29-1 . . TGCAGCGTTGAAGAAGGACAAGCGGCCTACAATGAGCAGTTCTTC CSVEEGQAAYNEQFF
TRBJ2-1 TRBV19 . many TGTGCCAGTAGTCGGGAGCCGGGGCGATACAATGAGCAGTTCTTC CASSREPGRYNEQFF
TRBJ2-2 TRBV7-2 . many TGTGCCAGCAGCTTAGCCGGAGTAGCCCTAACTGGGGAGCTGTTTTTT CASSLAGVALTGELFF
TRBJ2-1 TRBV9 . many TGTGCCAGCAGCGTAGAGGGGGTTCATGAGCAGTTCTTC CASSVEGVHEQFF
TRBJ1-5 TRBV5-1 TRBD1 . TGCGCCAGCAGCCCGTCAGGGGGAAATCAGCCCCAGCATTTT CASSPSGGNQPQHF
TRBJ2-4 TRBV3-1 . few TGTGCCAGCAGCCAAGATGATTACATTCAGTACTTC CASSQDDYIQYF
TRBJ1-1 TRBV7-3 . many TGTGCCAGCAGCTTAGAGCCCTACAGGGAGACTGAAGCTTTCTTT CASSLEPYRETEAFF
TRBJ2-1 TRBV5-5 . many TGTGCCAGCAGCCTTGACTTGTTCGGTGAGCAGTTCTTC CASSLDLFGEQFF
TRBJ2-5 TRBV9 TRBD2 few TGTGCCAGCAGCGTATCTAGCGGGAGTCACCAGCAAGAGACCCAGTACTTC CASSVSSGSHQQETQYF
TRBJ2-1 TRBV28 TRBD2 many TGTGCCAGCAGTACGCCGGGACTAGCGGGAGGATCGGTCTTC CASSTPGLAGGSVF
TRBJ2-1 TRBV15 . many TGTGCCACCAGCAGAGATACCTGGGTAGCGAATGAGCAGTTCTTC CATSRDTWVANEQFF
TRBJ2-1 TRBV7-2 TRBD2 . TGTGCCAGCAGCCCCCGGGGACTAGCGGGAGGGCGCGATGAGCAGTTCTTC CASSPRGLAGGRDEQFF
TRBJ2-1 TRBV27 TRBD2 many TGTGCCAGCAGGAAGGTGGGACTAGACTCCTACAATGAGCAGTTCTTC CASRKVGLDSYNEQFF
TRBJ2-2 TRBV19 . few TGTGCCAGTAGTAAAAAGGGCCCGGGTAGCGGCCACACCGGGGAGCTGTTTTTT CASSKKGPGSGHTGELFF
TRBJ2-3 TRBV3-1 . many TGTGCCAGTCTCGACGTGGATACGCAGTATTTT CASLDVDTQYF
TRBJ2-7 TRBV24-1 TRBD2 many TGTGCCACCAGTGACCCCGGGACTAGAGGCTACGAGCAGTACTTC CATSDPGTRGYEQYF